A single sample gave rise to the 13 T cell receptor beta chains below, sequenced in a study of early T cells in non-severe SARS-CoV-2 infection (dated by TCRdb to the early 2020s). Libraries were made using 5' RACE. Data came from a NextSeq 500. TCRdb reprocessing: public reads trimmed at Q25 with fastp, clones called with MiXCR, in-frame beta chains kept. A single entry per CDR3 protein holds the most common genes and DNA from its merged rows. The sample includes 80,000 to 95,000 distinct CDR3 sequences, with approximately 15% observed a single time. The ten most abundant clones make up roughly 1.4% of the sample. Sequenced input: whole blood. The origin of the receptors is an adult who was a healthcare worker with PCR-confirmed SARS-CoV-2 infection or an uninfected control (not recorded which).

This chain connects TRBV12-3 or TRBV12-4 to TRBJ2-1, with D hard to call. Deletions cut 6 bases from V and 7 bases from J, with 7 bases between. This CDR3 spans 11 amino acids. CDR3: CASSPTNEQFF. As DNA, the CDR3 is TGTGCCAGCAGCCCGACAAATGAGCAGTTCTTC.

This sequence joins TRBV30 and TRBJ1-4, with a possible D match to TRBD1 (6 bases). Trimming stripped 5 bases from V and 3 bases from J, with 16 bases between. The germline CDR1 and CDR2 sequences are GTSNPN and SVGIG (reference sequence). The CDR3 has 15 amino acids. This CDR3 is CAWGSGGQPNEKLFF. The CDR3 DNA is TGTGCCTGGGGTTCGGGTGGACAGCCTAATGAAAAACTGTTTTTT.

This clonotype has only a few counts. The V call is TRBV5-1, the J call TRBJ2-5; 10 bases align to TRBD2. The V gene's germline CDR1 is SGHRS and CDR2 YFSETQ. This CDR3 spans 16 amino acids. V lost 4 bases, J lost 1 base, and 7 bases stayed unmatched. The chain's CDR3 is CASSPGLARVQETQYF. CDR3 sequence (DNA): TGCGCCAGCAGCCCGGGACTAGCGAGGGTCCAAGAGACCCAGTACTTC.

There are many counts of this clonotype. The chain carries TRBV7-9 and TRBJ1-2, with D maybe TRBD1 (5 bases). V gave up 5 bases and J gave up 4 bases, with 17 bases separating them. Germline-derived CDR1 and CDR2 are SEHNR and FQNEAQ (reference sequence). The CDR3 loop spans 15 amino acids. The CDR3 DNA sequence: TGTGCCAGCAGCCCTGGGACCGGGACCCCCTATGGCTACACCTTC. It is translated as CASSPGTGTPYGYTF.

This clonotype came up a few times. The rearrangement links TRBV4-3 to TRBJ1-4; TRBD1 matches at 9 bases. V was pared by 1 base and J by 5 bases, with 2 bases of the junction left unmatched. Germline V gene lookup returns CDR1 LGHNA and CDR2 YSLEER. The CDR3 covers 15 residues. The CDR3 loop is CASSQGTGDNEKLFF. In DNA, the CDR3 is TGCGCCAGCAGCCAAGGGACAGGGGACAATGAAAAACTGTTTTTT.

The sample holds many counts of this clonotype. The rearrangement links TRBV6-1 to TRBJ2-7; D remains ambiguous. The CDR3 contains 13 residues. Germline V gene data show CDR1 as MNHNS and CDR2 as SASEGT. Trimming stripped 2 bases from V and 7 bases from J, with 12 bases between. CDR3 bases: TGTGCCAGCAGTGAACTTGGGGATGAAGAGCAGTACTTC. It yields the protein CASSELGDEEQYF.

A few counts support this clonotype. This chain uses TRBV20-1 with TRBJ2-2; D is possibly TRBD2 (6 bases). With 1 base removed from V and 1 base from J, the gap between germline ends came to 16 bases. The CDR3 is 17 residues long. CDR1 is DFQATT, CDR2 SNEGSKA, per germline (reference sequence). The CDR3 sequence is CSARGLVEGQNTGELFF. DNA of the CDR3: TGCAGTGCTAGAGGTCTTGTGGAGGGTCAGAACACCGGGGAGCTGTTTTTT.

The gene calls are TRBV3-1 and TRBJ2-5; D may match TRBD1 or TRBD2 (5 bases each). Germline V gives CDR1 LGHDT, CDR2 YNNKEL (reference sequence). The V gene lost 0 bases and the J gene lost 6 bases, with 5 bases spanning the gap. CDR3 length: 12 residues. The CDR3: CASSQEGQTQYF. CDR3 DNA: TGTGCCAGCAGCCAAGAGGGACAGACCCAGTACTTC.

The table lists this clonotype with many counts. This chain links TRBV28 with TRBJ2-2; perhaps TRBD1 as D (5 bases). The V and J ends lost 5 bases and 0 bases respectively, with 13 bases between them. Germline V gene lookup returns CDR1 MDHEN and CDR2 SYDVKM. CDR3 length equals 16 residues. The CDR3 loop reads CASSGSDKPNTGELFF. Written as DNA, the CDR3 is TGTGCCAGCAGTGGATCGGACAAGCCGAACACCGGGGAGCTGTTTTTT.

The chain carries TRBV24-1 and TRBJ2-2; D is possibly TRBD1 (5 bases). V was shortened by 5 bases and J by 7 bases, with 13 bases between the two germline ends. The CDR3 has 14 residues. The germline gives CDR1 KGHDR, CDR2 SFDVKD. The CDR3 sequence is CATSANTDSGELFF. Here the CDR3 DNA reads TGTGCCACCAGTGCAAATACCGACAGCGGGGAGCTGTTTTTT.

Note on this clonotype: Just one base apart from a much larger clone, this may be a read error. V gene TRBV12-3 or TRBV12-4 combines with J gene TRBJ1-3; D possibly corresponds to TRBD1 (5 bases). The CDR3 loop spans 14 amino acids. Trimming stripped 6 bases from V and 3 bases from J, with 12 bases between. The CDR3 DNA is TGTGCCAGCAGCCCGACAGCTTTTGGAAACACCATATATTTT. Encoded protein: CASSPTAFGNTIYF.

The chain has TRBV2 and TRBJ1-5; D is unresolved. V was pared by 5 bases and J by 2 bases, with 10 bases between. From germline, CDR1 is SNHLY and CDR2 FYNNEI. This CDR3 is built from 14 residues. The CDR3 sequence is CASSTIKGNQPQHF. Written as DNA, the CDR3 is TGTGCCAGCAGTACTATAAAGGGCAATCAGCCCCAGCATTTT.

This clonotype was detected many times. The gene calls are TRBV7-6 and TRBJ2-5; weak D call: TRBD2 (5 bases). CDR1 is SGHVS, CDR2 FNYEAQ, per germline. The ends were cut back, 2 bases at V and 2 bases at J, with 27 bases in the middle. The CDR3 has 20 amino acids. The CDR3 sequence is CASSLFPSLILASKQETQYF. The DNA for the CDR3 is TGTGCCAGCAGCTTATTTCCTTCCCTCATATTGGCTAGCAAACAAGAGACCCAGTACTTC.